Listed below are T cell receptor beta chains from one sample, sequenced in a study of OX40 agonist ivuxolimab in advanced cancers. Sequencing was performed with immunoSEQ multiplex PCR; in TCRdb, only in-frame clones are kept and a portion is missing. Of about 130,000 clones in the sample, around nine tenths were seen once. Specimen: CD4+ or CD8+ T cells sorted from blood, collected in a trial of the OX40 agonist ivuxolimab. The receptor set was obtained from an adult with an advanced solid tumor such as melanoma, head and neck, liver or kidney cancer. The CDR3 runs from the conserved cysteine through the conserved F or W. A D gene is named only where the DNA matches it firmly. Clone sizes are given selectively: once, few, many, or a class where the clone is expanded.

j_gene	d_gene	v_gene	abundance	CDR3aa	CDR3nt
TRBJ1-5	NA	TRBV27	NA	CASSLGRAVFRVWWPQHF	TGTGCCAGCAGTTTAGGACGGGCCGTTTTCAGGGTTTGGTGGCCCCAGCATTTT
TRBJ2-1	TRBD2	TRBV5-1	NA	CASSLSLAGSNEQFF	TGCGCCAGCAGCTTATCGCTAGCGGGAAGTAATGAGCAGTTCTTC
TRBJ2-3	NA	TRBV28	once	CASSFMVPDTQYF	TGTGCCAGCAGTTTTATGGTCCCAGATACGCAGTATTTT
TRBJ1-2	NA	TRBV7-3	NA	CASSPGQPPKDGYTF	TGTGCCAGCAGCCCTGGACAGCCTCCTAAGGATGGCTACACCTTC
TRBJ2-5	NA	TRBV28	NA	CASSRDSQETQYF	TGTGCCAGCAGTAGAGACAGCCAAGAGACCCAGTACTTC
TRBJ2-1	TRBD2	TRBV18	NA	CASSPVRAGDNEQFF	TGTGCCAGCTCACCAGTTCGAGCGGGAGACAATGAGCAGTTCTTC
TRBJ1-1	TRBD1	TRBV28	NA	CASSSYGTGYTEAFF	TGTGCCAGCAGTTCGTACGGGACAGGTTACACTGAAGCTTTCTTT
TRBJ1-5	NA	TRBV2	NA	CASSDARDSSNQPQHF	TGTGCCAGCAGTGATGCCCGGGACTCTAGCAATCAGCCCCAGCATTTT
TRBJ1-2	TRBD1	TRBV20-1	NA	CSDATGYGYTF	TGCAGTGATGCGACAGGGTATGGCTACACCTTC
TRBJ1-5	NA	TRBV2	few	CASSLRSNQPQHF	TGTGCCAGCAGCCTAAGGAGCAATCAGCCCCAGCATTTT
TRBJ2-5	NA	TRBV7-9	NA	CASSPYQETQYF	TGTGCCAGCAGCCCGTACCAAGAGACCCAGTACTTC
TRBJ2-1	NA	TRBV25-1	NA	CASSDLKEFSNEQFF	TGTGCCAGCAGTGACCTCAAAGAGTTTAGCAATGAGCAGTTCTTC
TRBJ1-2	NA	TRBV19	NA	CASRRTPGPYGYTF	TGTGCCAGTCGTCGGACCCCAGGACCTTATGGCTACACCTTC
TRBJ1-2	NA	TRBV5-8	NA	CASSLFSWGAHTF	TGTGCCAGCAGCTTGTTTTCTTGGGGGGCCCACACCTTC
TRBJ2-1	NA	TRBV10-1	NA	CASSESESPYNEQFF	TGCGCCAGCAGTGAGTCGGAAAGTCCATACAATGAGCAGTTCTTC
TRBJ2-7	NA	TRBV2	NA	CASKPPPRHEQYF	TGTGCCAGCAAACCCCCTCCTAGGCACGAGCAGTACTTC
TRBJ1-5	NA	TRBV11-2	NA	CASSLTGQGGTGQPQHF	TGTGCCAGCAGCCTAACGGGGCAGGGCGGGACTGGCCAGCCCCAGCATTTT
TRBJ1-2	NA	TRBV6-5	NA	CASSYNRKGGYTF	TGTGCCAGCAGTTACAACAGGAAAGGCGGCTACACCTTC
TRBJ1-1	TRBD1	TRBV7-2	NA	CASSLGQSNTEAFF	TGTGCCAGCAGCTTGGGACAGAGCAACACTGAAGCTTTCTTT
TRBJ1-4	TRBD1	TRBV28	NA	CASSLSPEWTGGTEKLFF	TGTGCCAGCAGTTTATCGCCGGAATGGACAGGGGGGACTGAAAAACTGTTTTTT
TRBJ2-2	NA	TRBV6-5	NA	CASSHRSNTGELFF	TGTGCCAGCAGTCACAGGTCGAACACCGGGGAGCTGTTTTTT
TRBJ1-1	NA	TRBV7-3	NA	CASSLNEGRVNTEAFF	TGTGCCAGCAGCTTAAATGAGGGCAGGGTGAACACTGAAGCTTTCTTT
TRBJ2-5	TRBD2	TRBV15	NA	CATSADPPAGLAGGETQYF	TGTGCCACCAGCGCCGACCCCCCCGCAGGACTAGCGGGAGGAGAGACCCAGTACTTC
TRBJ2-1	NA	TRBV9	NA	CASRRKGTLYDEQFF	TGTGCCAGCAGACGCAAGGGGACTCTGTACGATGAGCAGTTCTTC
TRBJ2-4	NA	TRBV18	NA	CASSRGAGNIQYF	TGTGCCAGCTCACGGGGGGCGGGAAACATTCAGTACTTC
TRBJ2-2	NA	TRBV19	NA	CASKQAVPGELFF	TGTGCCAGTAAACAGGCCGTACCCGGGGAGCTGTTTTTT
TRBJ2-1	NA	TRBV7-2	NA	CASSLVLTPKGFF	TGTGCCAGCAGCTTAGTCCTTACACCCAAGGGGTTCTTC
TRBJ2-7	TRBD2	TRBV10-3	NA	CAISVSGTPLDEQYF	TGTGCCATCAGTGTTAGCGGGACGCCGTTGGACGAGCAGTACTTC
TRBJ2-5	NA	TRBV28	once	CASSLTQSQETQYF	TGTGCCAGCAGTTTGACCCAGAGCCAAGAGACCCAGTACTTC
TRBJ2-6	TRBD1	TRBV28	NA	CASTKLGTAGANVLTF	TGTGCCAGCACCAAACTGGGGACAGCTGGGGCCAACGTCCTGACTTTC
TRBJ1-5	NA	TRBV10-1	NA	CASSGQVGNQPQHF	TGCGCCAGCAGTGGGCAGGTCGGCAATCAGCCCCAGCATTTT
TRBJ2-1	NA	TRBV5-1	NA	CASSWVGTSYNEQFF	TGCGCCAGCAGCTGGGTGGGGACCTCCTACAATGAGCAGTTCTTC
TRBJ2-5	NA	TRBV27	NA	CASSRGTPREETQYF	TGTGCCAGCAGTCGTGGGACTCCACGGGAGGAGACCCAGTACTTC
TRBJ2-5	TRBD1	TRBV5-1	NA	CASRRTGGQETQYF	TGCGCCAGCAGGAGGACAGGGGGGCAAGAGACCCAGTACTTC
TRBJ1-4	TRBD1	TRBV11-2	NA	CASSILGGGEKLFF	TGTGCCAGCAGTATCTTAGGGGGCGGTGAAAAACTGTTTTTT
TRBJ1-2	NA	TRBV7-2	NA	CASSPERAYGYTF	TGTGCCAGCAGCCCCGAGAGGGCTTATGGCTACACCTTC
TRBJ2-2	NA	TRBV18	NA	CASSPPAGPPGELFF	TGTGCCAGCTCACCACCGGCAGGACCGCCCGGGGAGCTGTTTTTT
TRBJ1-4	NA	TRBV18	NA	CASSLTGINEKLFF	TGTGCCAGCTCACTCACAGGGATTAATGAAAAACTGTTTTTT
TRBJ1-3	TRBD1	TRBV4-1	once	CASSTQRTGANSGNTIYF	TGCGCCAGCAGCACCCAACGCACAGGGGCCAACTCTGGAAACACCATATATTTT
TRBJ2-1	TRBD2	TRBV7-9	NA	CASSSAEALAGFDEQFF	TGTGCCAGCAGCTCCGCTGAAGCACTAGCGGGATTCGATGAGCAGTTCTTC
TRBJ2-7	NA	TRBV18	NA	CASSPRGNPYEQYF	TGTGCCAGCTCACCACGAGGGAATCCCTACGAGCAGTACTTC
TRBJ1-2	NA	TRBV4-1	NA	CASSQDPGLAYGYTF	TGCGCCAGCAGCCAAGATCCGGGATTAGCCTATGGCTACACCTTC
TRBJ1-2	NA	TRBV5-8	NA	CASGYRDYGYTF	TGTGCCAGCGGGTACAGGGACTATGGCTACACCTTC
TRBJ2-5	TRBD1	TRBV6-1	NA	CASSEDREETQYF	TGTGCCAGCAGTGAGGACAGGGAAGAGACCCAGTACTTC
TRBJ1-3	TRBD1	TRBV27	NA	CASSLNGEGAPGNTIYF	TGTGCCAGCAGTTTAAATGGGGAGGGGGCGCCGGGAAACACCATATATTTT